This T cell receptor (beta chain) stems from a study of T cell repertoires in cytomegalovirus infection. Study background: A matching HLA type, together with CMV infection, was signaled by public TCR beta signatures.

Whole-study findings and limits: In two of eight donors, the top clonotype was HLA-C-restricted CMV-specific. People with CMV and the relevant HLA were identified by cumulative public TCR beta family frequency.

J gave up 2 bases and V 5 bases, and 7 bases lay outside the gene matches. The CDR3 runs 15 residues. Germline V gene data show CDR1 as DFQATT and CDR2 as SNEGSKA (reference sequence). Using its own MiXCR run on the reads, TCRdb lists one record per CDR3 protein. The table records some 30,000 distinct CDR3 sequences, under 20% of them present only once. This clonotype was found a few times. Its target is unknown. This specimen was CD8+ T cells from cultured PBMCs, taken from culture after CMV antigen stimulation. This chain links TRBV20-1 with TRBJ1-5, with 9 positions matching TRBD1. The sequence derives from a human donor in good health (CMV status not recorded). Some clones in this sample may be carry-over from other donors' samples. This CDR3 reads CSAYTGGKGNQPQHF. The CDR3 DNA reads TGCAGTGCTTATACAGGGGGCAAAGGCAATCAGCCCCAGCATTTT.